One and the same sample provided the 3 T cell receptor beta chains below, sequenced in a study of cytomegalovirus exposure and HLA in healthy donors. The PCR contained 60 Vbeta and 13 Jbeta primers. Assay: immunoSEQ multiplex PCR; the TCRdb copy retains only in-frame clones and omits some. The table has fewer than 130,000 clones, approximately 80% seen once. Sequencing input: PBMCs. These TCRs come from a young man in good health and CMV-seropositive.

The V call is TRBV30, the J call TRBJ1-3; 10 bases match TRBD1. Germline CDR1 GTSNPN, CDR2 SVGIG (reference sequence). V dropped 7 bases and J dropped 4; count of bases not matched to a gene: 7. The CDR3 is made up of 14 amino acids. This CDR3 reads CAYTGTGAGNTIYF. In nucleotides, the CDR3 is TGTGCCTATACCGGGACAGGGGCCGGAAACACCATATATTTT.

Only a few counts were recorded for this clone. The chain is built from TRBV5-6 and TRBJ1-1; tentative D call: TRBD1 (5 bases). Germline V gene data show CDR1 as SGHDT and CDR2 as YYEEEE. The length of the CDR3 is 14 residues. V was clipped by 7 bases and J by 1 base, with 14 bases between them. CDR3 in DNA: TGTGCCAGCGGGAGGGCAGGGAAGAACACTGAAGCTTTCTTT. Translation: CASGRAGKNTEAFF. The whole variable domain, remainder taken from reference TRBV5-6 and TRBJ1-1, is DAGVTQSPTHLIKTRGQQVTLRCSPKSGHDTVSWYQQALGQGPQFIFQYYEEEERQRGNFPDRFSGHQFPNYSSELNVNALLLGDSALYLCASGRAGKNTEAFFGQGTRLTVV.

The sample holds one count of this clone. V gene TRBV7-2 combines with J gene TRBJ1-1, with D perhaps TRBD1 (6 bases). This CDR3 is 15 amino acids long. The ends were cut back, 4 bases at V and 3 bases at J, with 15 bases in the middle. Per the germline V gene, CDR1 is SGHTA and CDR2 is FQGNSA. CDR3 amino acids: CASSSSLRGYTEAFF. In DNA form, the CDR3 reads TGTGCCAGCAGCTCTAGCCTCAGGGGTTACACTGAAGCTTTCTTT.